What follows is one TCR beta chain and its context. This clonotype appeared many times. The target of this receptor is not known. Base qualities were left out, and no much larger clone turns up one base away. From the cysteine through the phenylalanine, the CDR3 covers 16 amino acids. Only CDR3 DNA is held: 48 bases, read in frame from base 1. Trimmed from V: 5 bases; trimmed from J: 1 base; junction bases lacking a gene match: 3. CDR1 and CDR2 are drawn from the germline V gene: SGHTA, FQGTGA. Stable Graves' hyperthyroidism was defined as the absence of progression to ophthalmopathy over 18 months of follow-up. Hyperthyroidism patients were newly diagnosed, with disease duration under 2 months, and aged 18 to 65 years. Exclusion was applied to patients with uncontrolled infections, other autoimmune diseases, pregnancy or lactation. Clinical symptoms, serum thyroxine and TRAb, thyroid ultrasound, and orbital computed tomography formed the basis for the diagnoses. PBMCs were separated from 10 ml of fresh peripheral blood using Ficoll-Paque density gradient centrifugation. Total RNA was extracted with Trizol reagent, and quality was checked on an Agilent 2100 Bioanalyzer.

The data derive from a study of T cells in Graves' hyperthyroidism and ophthalmopathy (dated by TCRdb to the late 2010s). Regarding the study in general: Peripheral blood samples were taken at the time of initial diagnosis, prior to any treatment. Prospective prediction of ophthalmopathy was tested in an independent validation cohort consisting of fewer than 20 hyperthyroidism patients and some 16 patients who later progressed to ophthalmopathy. After blood sampling, hyperthyroidism patients were treated with methimazole at a starting dose of 30 mg daily, and ophthalmopathy patients were treated with high-dose intravenous methylprednisolone. The roughly 100 discovery patients were randomly split 7:3 into training and test sets. TCR V-J signatures able to tell the groups apart were searched for in a discovery cohort of around 95 patients, of whom more than 40 had Graves' ophthalmopathy and roughly 58 had stable Graves' hyperthyroidism. The paper reports TCR Vbeta CDR3 sequencing of about 140 peripheral blood samples: over 40 ophthalmopathy, under 80 hyperthyroidism and some 17 progressor patients. Thyroid tissue and blood T-cell repertoires from roughly six Graves' hyperthyroidism patients were also compared in the study.

The TCR beta CDR3 regions were amplified from RNA transcripts. For the first round of RT-PCR on the TCR CDR3, the HTBI primer set was used together with the Qiagen OneStep RT-PCR kit. Libraries were constructed in a second round of multiplex PCR, after which size selection and purification were carried out. The libraries were sequenced on an Illumina HiSeq2000 using paired-end 100 bp reads. Regarding the original processing steps: Raw data were processed with SOAPnuke, discarding reads with adapters, uncalled bases, mean Phred below 15, or no exact constant-primer or identifier match. High-quality paired reads were merged with COPE v1.2.5, and unique nucleotide sequences were defined as clonotypes. Clonotypes were aligned to IMGT TRBV, TRBD and TRBJ reference segments using MiTCR v1.1. The analysis was restricted to V-J combinations with a frequency above 0.0001, which together covered just over 98% of the repertoires. A TCS score was defined as the ratio between F50 (clonal expansion) and ExV (chaos), using BLOSUM62-based TCRdist between CDR3 peptides within each V-J. Welch's t-statistics and random forest reduced roughly 500 V-J features to 13, which were used in a naive Bayes classifier (R e1071). The public reads were reanalyzed by TCRdb: fastp trimming at Q25, MiXCR alignment, in-frame beta chains only. Identical CDR3 proteins give one entry, which carries the most common genes and DNA. Clone size and V and J calls follow TCRdb, not the original study. Counted in this sample were fewer than 700,000 distinct CDR3 sequences; 16% of them appeared once. The ten largest make up approximately 3.9% of the sample.

Findings and caveats that apply to the study as a whole: Sample size was not statistically predetermined, and blinding of investigators to group allocation was not performed. During validation, the model predicted progression to ophthalmopathy a median of approximately 7 months ahead of onset, with around 65% sensitivity and about 75% specificity. A 13 V-J signature model separated ophthalmopathy from stable hyperthyroidism, with approximately 86% sensitivity and roughly 81% specificity in cross-validation and 80%/75% in testing. Most expanded thyroid clonotypes (frequency above 0.001) were also detected in blood, suggesting blood repertoires may reflect thyroid immune responses.

The chain employs TRBV7-3 and TRBJ2-3, and TRBD2 matches 13 of the central bases. This TCR was sampled from a woman in her twenties or thirties with Graves' hyperthyroidism. Sequenced input: blood. CDR3 loop: CASSGGLAGGTDTQYF. In nucleotides, the sequence is TGTGCCAGCAGCGGCGGACTAGCGGGGGGCACAGATACGCAGTATTTT.